This TCR beta chain is from a study of cytomegalovirus exposure and HLA in healthy donors. Researchers ran the PCR with 60 Vbeta and 13 Jbeta primers. TCRdb's table, derived via immunoSEQ multiplex PCR, lists solely in-frame clones and lacks some. This table holds about 220,000 clones, approximately 79% found once. General observations from the study: Listed as cytomegalovirus-associated were 150 to 200 TCR beta chains. Previously analyzed data showed that most TCR beta V segments were productive at a frequency of about 87% or about 30%. When the data were analyzed later, several of the most significant clusters appeared to be linked to common viral pathogens. The study reported that TCR beta sequences accurately predicted HLA-A and HLA-B alleles in most subjects.

Details on this clone: Antigen unknown.

What was sequenced was PBMCs. This receptor was identified in a male donor in good health and CMV-seronegative.

The CDR3 coding sequence is TGTGCCAGCAGCCAGACAGGGCATCAGCCCCAGCATTTT. Its translation is CASSQTGHQPQHF. This sequence joins TRBV7-9 and TRBJ1-5; TRBD1 aligns across 7 bases. Germline-derived CDR1 and CDR2 are SEHNR and FQNEAQ (reference sequence). The CDR3 covers 13 residues. V gave up 5 bases and J gave up 5 bases; unmatched junction bases: 3.